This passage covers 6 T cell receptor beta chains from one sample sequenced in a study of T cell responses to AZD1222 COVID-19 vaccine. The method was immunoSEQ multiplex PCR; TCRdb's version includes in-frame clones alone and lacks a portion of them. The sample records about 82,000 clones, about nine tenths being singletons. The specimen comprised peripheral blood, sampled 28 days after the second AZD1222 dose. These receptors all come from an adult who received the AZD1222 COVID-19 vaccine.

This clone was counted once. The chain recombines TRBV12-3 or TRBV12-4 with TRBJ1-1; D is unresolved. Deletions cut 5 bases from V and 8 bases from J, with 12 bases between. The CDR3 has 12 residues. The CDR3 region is CASSNSGVEAFF. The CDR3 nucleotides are TGTGCCAGCAGTAACTCAGGCGTAGAAGCTTTCTTT.

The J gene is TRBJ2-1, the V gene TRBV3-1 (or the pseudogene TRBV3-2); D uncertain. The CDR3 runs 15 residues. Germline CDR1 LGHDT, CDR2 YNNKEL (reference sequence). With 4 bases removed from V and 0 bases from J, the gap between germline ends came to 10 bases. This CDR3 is CASSLNLASYNEQFF. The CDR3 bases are TGTGCCAGCAGCCTAAACCTTGCCTCCTACAATGAGCAGTTCTTC.

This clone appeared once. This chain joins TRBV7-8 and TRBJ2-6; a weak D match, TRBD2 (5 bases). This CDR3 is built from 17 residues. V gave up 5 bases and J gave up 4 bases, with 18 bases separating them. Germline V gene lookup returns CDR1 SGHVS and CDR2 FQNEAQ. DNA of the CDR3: TGTGCCAGCAGCCCACGGGATGCCGTTGGCGGGGCCAACGTCCTGACTTTC. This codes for CASSPRDAVGGANVLTF.

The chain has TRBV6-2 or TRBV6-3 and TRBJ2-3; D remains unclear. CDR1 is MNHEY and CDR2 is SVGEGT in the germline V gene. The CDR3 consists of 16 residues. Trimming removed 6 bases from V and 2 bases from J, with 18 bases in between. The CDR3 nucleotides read TGTGCCAGCAGCCCCTCCCAGTTTCCCCCCACAGATACGCAGTATTTT. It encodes CASSPSQFPPTDTQYF.

CDR3: CASSEVRSSGGPDTQYF. The CDR3 region has the DNA TGTGCCAGCAGTGAAGTTCGGTCTAGCGGGGGCCCCGATACGCAGTATTTT. V gene TRBV6-1 combines with J gene TRBJ2-3, with 10 bases aligning to TRBD2. Germline values: CDR1 MNHNS, CDR2 SASEGT. The V and J ends lost 1 base and 6 bases, in that order; junction bases with no gene match: 10. The CDR3 extends over 17 amino acids.

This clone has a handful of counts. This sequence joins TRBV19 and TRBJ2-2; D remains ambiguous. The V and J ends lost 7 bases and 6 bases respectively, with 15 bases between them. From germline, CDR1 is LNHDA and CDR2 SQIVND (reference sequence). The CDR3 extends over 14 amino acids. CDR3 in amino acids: CASTPLVVSGELFF. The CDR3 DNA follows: TGTGCCAGTACCCCCCTCGTCGTTTCCGGGGAGCTGTTTTTT. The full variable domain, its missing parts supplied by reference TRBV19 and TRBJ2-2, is DGGITQSPKYLFRKEGQNVTLSCEQNLNHDAMYWYRQDPGQGLRLIYYSQIVNDFQKGDIAEGYSVSREKKESFPLTVTSAQKNPTAFYLCASTPLVVSGELFFGEGSRLTVL.